The present T cell receptor (beta chain) was sequenced within a study of blood T cell repertoires in COVID-19. CDR1 is MNHEY, CDR2 SVGAGI, per germline. J lost 2 bases, V lost 5 bases, and 3 bases had no gene match. The CDR3 totals 14 residues. Original processing notes: Researchers report that nucleated cell counts were estimated from reference gene primer amplification. Produced via immunoSEQ multiplex PCR; TCRdb's table is partial and in-frame only. The V and J calls and clone size come from that table; D and trimming were worked out from the DNA. Here the sample spans hundreds of thousands of clones, roughly four fifths being singletons.

This sequence was found in a woman between 35 and 50 years old with active or convalescent COVID-19. The chain is built from TRBV6-5 and TRBJ2-5; 9 nucleotides agree with TRBD2. The specimen sequenced was peripheral blood. CDR3 DNA sequence: TGTGCCAGCAGTAGAGCGGGAGGACAAGAGACCCAGTACTTC. This codes for CASSRAGGQETQYF.